These 22 T cell receptor beta chains came from one sample sequenced in a study of cytomegalovirus exposure and HLA in healthy donors. In the PCR, 60 Vbeta and 13 Jbeta primers were used. Assay: immunoSEQ multiplex PCR; the TCRdb copy retains only in-frame clones and omits some. The sample lists roughly 100,000 clones; 81% were seen once. The specimen sequenced was PBMCs. These receptors were collected from a human donor in good health.

This rearrangement joins TRBV21-1 to TRBJ2-2; the table gives TRBD1 as D, unverified against the DNA. TRBV21-1 is tagged as a pseudogene. The CDR3 covers 20 residues. CDR3 residues: CASSKCHPGTGGSNTGELFF. For the CDR3, the DNA is TGTGCCAGCAGCAAATGCCATCCAGGGACAGGGGGATCGAACACCGGGGAGCTGTTTTTT.

The CDR3 reads CASSENRGSPYEQYF. The CDR3 DNA reads TGTGCCAGCAGTGAAAACAGGGGGAGCCCCTACGAGCAGTACTTC. V usage is TRBV6-1 and J usage is TRBJ2-7; 8 nucleotides agree with TRBD1. The CDR3 extends over 15 amino acids. Germline V gene data show CDR1 as MNHNS and CDR2 as SASEGT. Trimming cost V 2 bases and J 2 bases; bases outside gene matches: 5.

The rearrangement joins TRBV4-1 to TRBJ2-5; 7 bases fit TRBD2. Germline V gives CDR1 MGHRA, CDR2 YSYEKL. The J segment lost 5 bases and the V segment lost 3 bases, leaving 15 bases of the junction unmatched. This CDR3 is 17 amino acids long. CDR3 sequence: CASSHPGRGRAGETQYF. CDR3 nucleotide sequence: TGCGCCAGCAGCCACCCTGGGCGAGGGAGGGCCGGGGAGACCCAGTACTTC.

This clone was recorded a few times. The chain joins TRBV7-2 to TRBJ2-2; the D gene is possibly TRBD2 (6 bases). The CDR3 length is 14 residues. Trimming removed 5 bases from V and 3 bases from J, with 10 bases in between. The V gene's germline CDR1 is SGHTA and CDR2 FQGNSA. The CDR3 coding sequence is TGTGCCAGCAGCCCCAGGAGGGACACCGGGGAGCTGTTTTTT. Translating gives CASSPRRDTGELFF.

CDR3 DNA sequence: TGTGCCAGCAGGACCTACTTGGAACGCGGCACTGAAGCTTTCTTT. Translating it yields CASRTYLERGTEAFF. The chain has TRBV6-5 and TRBJ1-1; D remains ambiguous. This CDR3 contains 15 residues. Germline V gives CDR1 MNHEY, CDR2 SVGAGI. Trimming left V 6 bases short and J 4 bases short, with 18 bases between.

The chain is built from TRBV15 and TRBJ1-2, with D maybe TRBD1 (6 bases). Germline lookup yields CDR1 LNHNV and CDR2 YYDKDF (reference sequence). The CDR3 contains 16 residues. V lost 0 bases, J lost 4 bases, and 15 bases lay in between. The CDR3 DNA reads as TGTGCCACCAGCAGAGATCTCGGACAGAGTACCTATGGCTACACCTTC. It codes for CATSRDLGQSTYGYTF.

The V gene is TRBV27, the J gene TRBJ1-2, with a tentative D call TRBD1 (5 bases). Between the trimmed V and J ends, which lost 4 bases and 7 bases, there was a span of 22 bases. CDR3 length: 16 residues. The germline V gene has CDR1 MNHEY and CDR2 SMNVEV (reference sequence). CDR3 loop: CASSSARGLNKAGYTF. In DNA, the CDR3 is TGTGCCAGCAGTTCTGCCCGGGGACTGAATAAAGCTGGCTACACCTTC.

The genes are TRBV7-6 and TRBJ1-1, with 8 bases fitting TRBD1. The CDR3 contains 13 residues. The V gene's germline CDR1 is SGHVS and CDR2 FNYEAQ. After removal of 1 base from V and 5 bases from J, the junction contained 0 bases not matched to a gene. Here the CDR3 reads CASSLGQGTEAFF. CDR3 nucleotides: TGTGCCAGCAGCTTAGGACAGGGGACTGAAGCTTTCTTT.

The chain joins TRBV21-1 to TRBJ2-5; the table's D gene call, TRBD2, was not cross checked with the DNA. TRBV21-1 is termed a pseudogene. The CDR3 is 18 residues long. The CDR3 sequence is CASSWYLRETKYQETQYF. In nucleotides, the CDR3 is TGTGCCAGCAGCTGGTACTTACGGGAAACTAAGTACCAAGAGACCCAGTACTTC.

This clone was found a few times. This sequence joins TRBV5-6 and TRBJ2-7, with a possible D match to TRBD1 (6 bases). Trimming pared 4 bases from V and 3 bases from J, leaving 14 bases between. The CDR3 sequence is 14 residues long. CDR1 is SGHDT, CDR2 YYEEEE, per germline. CDR3 region: CASSPHRENYEQYF. In nucleotides, the CDR3 is TGTGCCAGCAGCCCGCACAGGGAAAACTACGAGCAGTACTTC.

This chain connects TRBV7-2 to TRBJ2-7, with D uncertain. The germline V gene has CDR1 SGHTA and CDR2 FQGNSA. The CDR3 is 14 amino acids. Trimming stripped 3 bases from V and 0 bases from J, with 9 bases between. CDR3 amino acids: CASSFGPSSYEQYF. In DNA form, the CDR3 reads TGTGCCAGCAGCTTCGGTCCGAGCTCCTACGAGCAGTACTTC.

The rearrangement uses TRBV5-1 and TRBJ2-5; D remains unclear. The CDR3 covers 14 residues. V was cut by 0 bases and J by 1 base, with 7 bases left in between. The V gene's germline CDR1 is SGHRS and CDR2 YFSETQ. The CDR3 nucleotides are TGCGCCAGCAGCTTGGGCCAGATCCAAGAGACCCAGTACTTC. As protein: CASSLGQIQETQYF.

The chain couples TRBV7-3 to TRBJ2-5, with TRBD2 identical over 10 bases. The CDR3 loop spans 15 amino acids. Germline V gene lookup returns CDR1 SGHTA and CDR2 FQGTGA. The ends lost 5 bases at V and 4 bases at J; junction bases unmatched: 7. Written as DNA, the CDR3 is TGTGCCAGCAGCCCGGGACTAGCGAAAGGAGAGACCCAGTACTTC. This codes for CASSPGLAKGETQYF.

The rearrangement uses TRBV7-2 and TRBJ2-7; 9 nucleotides line up with TRBD1. The ends lost 4 bases at V and 3 bases at J; junction bases unmatched: 7. Germline CDR1 SGHTA, CDR2 FQGNSA. The CDR3 length is 15 residues. CDR3 in DNA: TGTGCCAGCAGCTCGGGACCGGGACAGGGCTACGAGCAGTACTTC. Its protein is CASSSGPGQGYEQYF.

The chain carries TRBV4-1 and TRBJ2-7, with a tentative D call TRBD1 (5 bases). Germline V lookup: CDR1 MGHRA, CDR2 YSYEKL. V gave up 3 bases and J gave up 0 bases, with 9 bases separating them. This CDR3 spans 14 amino acids. The CDR3 here is CASSQDMGSYEQYF. In DNA, the CDR3 is TGCGCCAGCAGCCAGGACATGGGCTCCTACGAGCAGTACTTC.

The rearrangement joins TRBV6-5 to TRBJ2-7, with 8 bases matching TRBD2. J lost 2 bases, V lost 4 bases, and 7 bases had no gene match. The CDR3 runs 15 residues. From germline, CDR1 is MNHEY and CDR2 SVGAGI. This CDR3 is CASSSAAGGAYEQYF. CDR3 in DNA: TGTGCCAGCAGTTCGGCGGCGGGGGGAGCCTACGAGCAGTACTTC.

This clone was seen only once. The chain has TRBV6-5 and TRBJ2-5; 12 bases map to TRBD2. Trimming took 2 bases from V and 5 from J; bases not matched to a gene: 6. This CDR3 is 16 amino acids long. From germline, CDR1 is MNHEY and CDR2 SVGAGI. This chain's CDR3 is CASSYPSGGAFETQYF. DNA for the CDR3: TGTGCCAGCAGTTACCCTAGCGGGGGGGCCTTTGAGACCCAGTACTTC.

The chain links TRBV25-1 to TRBJ2-1; maybe TRBD2 (6 bases). CDR1 and CDR2 from the germline V gene are MGHDK and SYGVNS. CDR3 size: 16 residues. The V gene lost 1 base and the J gene lost 2 bases, with 12 bases spanning the gap. The CDR3 DNA follows: TGTGCCAGCAGTGAATTTACGGGGAGGACCTACAATGAGCAGTTCTTC. This codes for CASSEFTGRTYNEQFF.

This clone is a singleton in its sample. This sequence joins TRBV5-1 and TRBJ2-1, with D perhaps TRBD1 (6 bases). Germline lookup yields CDR1 SGHRS and CDR2 YFSETQ. The V gene lost 2 bases and the J gene lost 5 bases, with 14 bases spanning the gap. The CDR3 has 15 amino acids. The CDR3 is CASSLQGSGHNEQFF. The CDR3 DNA reads as TGCGCCAGCAGCTTACAGGGTTCAGGTCACAATGAGCAGTTCTTC. Together with reference TRBV5-1 and TRBJ2-1, the CDR3 gives the full variable domain: KAGVTQTPRYLIKTRGQQVTLSCSPISGHRSVSWYQQTPGQGLQFLFEYFSETQRNKGNFPGRFSGRQFSNSRSEMNVSTLELGDSALYLCASSLQGSGHNEQFFGPGTRLTVL.

The rearrangement links TRBV15 to TRBJ2-5; unclear D gene. V was trimmed by 1 base and J by 4 bases, leaving 7 bases between them. Looked up from germline, CDR1 is LNHNV and CDR2 is YYDKDF (reference sequence). The CDR3 has 13 residues. CDR3 residues: CATSRGRVETQYF. As DNA, the CDR3 is TGTGCCACCAGCAGAGGCCGGGTAGAGACCCAGTACTTC.

The chain couples TRBV18 to TRBJ2-3; TRBD1 is a possible D gene (5 bases). CDR3 size: 14 residues. Germline CDR1 and CDR2: KGHSH and LQKENI. V was shortened by 8 bases and J by 1 base, with 13 bases between the two germline ends. The CDR3 coding sequence is TGTGCCAGCCGCCCCAGGGCGGGCACAGATACGCAGTATTTT. The encoded protein is CASRPRAGTDTQYF.

This chain links TRBV27 with TRBJ1-3; no clear D gene. The CDR3 is 14 amino acids. The germline gives CDR1 MNHEY, CDR2 SMNVEV (reference sequence). V was pared by 6 bases and J by 6 bases, with 15 bases between. CDR3 bases: TGTGCCAGCAGCACCACCGGGTCAGAAAACACCATATATTTT. This sequence encodes CASSTTGSENTIYF.